One sample yielded the 20 T cell receptor beta chains listed below, sequenced in a study of blood T cell repertoires in COVID-19. Some clones are missing from TCRdb's copy, which holds only in-frame ones; the method was immunoSEQ multiplex PCR. The data show 200,000 to 300,000 clones, roughly 85% seen once. Material for sequencing was PBMCs or T cells enriched from blood (not recorded which). The source is a woman between 45 and 65 years old with acute COVID-19.

The chain uses TRBV19 and TRBJ2-5; weak D call: TRBD1 (5 bases). With 4 bases removed from V and 4 bases from J, the gap between germline ends came to 10 bases. The CDR3 has 13 residues. Germline loops: CDR1 LNHDA, CDR2 SQIVND (reference sequence). As DNA, the CDR3 is TGTGCCAGTAGTAGGGGCCGTGGAGAGACCCAGTACTTC. It codes for CASSRGRGETQYF.

The V gene is TRBV5-1, the J gene TRBJ2-5, with D perhaps matching TRBD1 (6 bases). Germline CDR1 SGHRS, CDR2 YFSETQ. V was trimmed by 4 bases and J by 2 bases, leaving 15 bases between them. The CDR3 is made up of 15 amino acids. The CDR3 DNA follows: TGCGCCAGCAGCATTGCGACAGGCGAGCAAGAGACCCAGTACTTC. Residues: CASSIATGEQETQYF. Full variable domain (rest looked up from reference TRBV5-1 and TRBJ2-5): KAGVTQTPRYLIKTRGQQVTLSCSPISGHRSVSWYQQTPGQGLQFLFEYFSETQRNKGNFPGRFSGRQFSNSRSEMNVSTLELGDSALYLCASSIATGEQETQYFGPGTRLLVL.

The rearrangement uses TRBV5-5 and TRBJ1-1; TRBD1 aligns across 7 bases. Trimming at V came to 4 bases and at J to 7 bases, leaving 10 bases not matched to a gene. Germline V gene lookup returns CDR1 SGHKS and CDR2 YYEKEE (reference sequence). There are 14 residues in the CDR3. CDR3 DNA sequence: TGTGCCAGCAGCCCCGGGACAGTGATTTTTGAAGCTTTCTTT. Encoded protein: CASSPGTVIFEAFF.

The V gene is TRBV7-2, the J gene TRBJ1-2; D perhaps matches TRBD1 (6 bases). Germline lookup yields CDR1 SGHTA and CDR2 FQGNSA. The CDR3 has 11 amino acids. V was shortened by 5 bases and J by 6 bases, with 7 bases between the two germline ends. For the CDR3, the DNA is TGTGCCAGCAGCACAGGGAATGGCTACACCTTC. Translated: CASSTGNGYTF.

J is TRBJ2-2 and V is TRBV30, with 9 bases aligning to TRBD2. Germline trimming cut 4 bases from V and 7 bases from J; bases unmatched to any gene: 10. CDR1 is GTSNPN and CDR2 is SVGIG in the germline V gene (reference sequence). The CDR3 sequence is 15 residues long. The CDR3 sequence is CAWKSGGLHRGELFF. The CDR3 region has the DNA TGTGCCTGGAAAAGCGGGGGGCTTCATCGCGGGGAGCTGTTTTTT.

As for this clone: Other DNA sequences in this specimen translate into the identical CDR3. The chain links TRBV5-1 to TRBJ2-6; 9 bases align to TRBD1. The V gene's germline CDR1 is SGHRS and CDR2 YFSETQ. The CDR3 spans 17 residues. V dropped 1 base and J dropped 1; count of bases not matched to a gene: 3. The CDR3: CASSLRTGDSGANVLTF. The CDR3 DNA sequence: TGCGCCAGCAGCTTGCGGACAGGGGATTCTGGGGCCAACGTCCTGACTTTC.

This clone was observed a few times. The chain couples TRBV21-1 to TRBJ1-3; TRBD1 is taken as the D call from the table, unchecked against the DNA. TRBV21-1 constitutes a pseudogene. CDR3 length equals 19 residues. CDR3 in amino acids: CASSPRDRGRPFSGNTIYF. The CDR3 DNA reads TGTGCCAGCAGCCCCCGGGACAGGGGGCGTCCATTCTCTGGAAACACCATATATTTT.

V gene TRBV30 combines with J gene TRBJ2-7, with 8 nucleotides matching TRBD2. The J segment lost 3 bases and the V segment lost 0 bases, leaving 10 bases of the junction unmatched. CDR1 is GTSNPN, CDR2 SVGIG, per germline (reference sequence). This CDR3 is 16 amino acids long. CDR3 nucleotides: TGTGCCTGGAGTGTACGGCGGGGGGCTCTTATCTACGAGCAGTACTTC. Residues: CAWSVRRGALIYEQYF. The whole variable domain, remainder taken from reference TRBV30 and TRBJ2-7, is SQTIHQWPATLVQPVGSPLSLECTVEGTSNPNLYWYRQAAGRGLQLLFYSVGIGQISSEVPQNLSASRPQDRQFILSSKKLLLSDSGFYLCAWSVRRGALIYEQYFGPGTRLTVT.

The chain links TRBV9 to TRBJ2-3; tentative D call: TRBD2 (5 bases). Germline V gene lookup returns CDR1 SGDLS and CDR2 YYNGEE. CDR3 length: 15 residues. Trimming pared 4 bases from V and 6 bases from J, leaving 18 bases between. CDR3 DNA sequence: TGTGCCAGCAGCCCCCGTCCCCGGGGTCTCGATACGCAGTATTTT. This translates into CASSPRPRGLDTQYF.

The rearrangement uses TRBV4-3 and TRBJ1-2; TRBD1 is a possible D gene (5 bases). CDR3 length equals 15 residues. Trimming stripped 0 bases from V and 3 bases from J, with 11 bases between. Germline V lookup: CDR1 LGHNA, CDR2 YSLEER. The CDR3 sequence: CASSQDLGGYYGYTF. The CDR3 region has the DNA TGCGCCAGCAGCCAAGATCTTGGGGGGTACTATGGCTACACCTTC.

The chain uses TRBV18 and TRBJ2-1; D is uncertain. Trimming shortened V by 5 bases and J by 3 bases, and 2 bases separated the two germline ends. The CDR3 is 11 residues long. Germline values: CDR1 KGHSH, CDR2 LQKENI. The CDR3 sequence: CASSYYNEQFF. The CDR3 DNA sequence: TGTGCCAGCTCATACTACAATGAGCAGTTCTTC.

The rearrangement uses TRBV30 and TRBJ1-3, with D possibly TRBD1 on 5 matching bases. Trimming stripped 5 bases from V and 0 bases from J, with 8 bases between. The CDR3 totals 13 residues. CDR1 and CDR2 from the germline V gene are GTSNPN and SVGIG (reference sequence). Here the CDR3 reads CAWAGNSGNTIYF. The DNA of the CDR3 is TGTGCCTGGGCAGGGAACTCTGGAAACACCATATATTTT.

This clone was counted once. V gene TRBV20-1 combines with J gene TRBJ1-2; D not certain. Trimming stripped 3 bases from V and 4 bases from J, with 12 bases between. Germline V gives CDR1 DFQATT, CDR2 SNEGSKA (reference sequence). CDR3 length equals 13 residues. The CDR3 here is CSASNPLGYGYTF. The CDR3 DNA sequence: TGCAGTGCTAGTAACCCCCTCGGCTATGGCTACACCTTC.

This chain's CDR3 is CASSPSRGNGYTF. CDR3 in DNA: TGTGCCAGCAGTCCCTCCAGGGGCAATGGCTACACCTTC. This chain links TRBV2 with TRBJ1-2; weak D call: TRBD1 (6 bases). V lost 5 bases, J lost 6 bases, and 13 bases lay in between. The CDR3 spans 13 residues. Germline CDR1 reads SNHLY; CDR2 reads FYNNEI.

On this clone: At one end, the junction sequence differs from germline, possibly due to a read error. This sequence joins TRBV12-3 or TRBV12-4 and TRBJ2-7, with a possible D match to TRBD1 (6 bases). This CDR3 has 12 amino acids. CDR3: CASSFGPAQGNF. Written as DNA, the CDR3 is TGTGCCAGCAGTTTTGGGCCGGCCCAGGGGAACTTC.

The V call is TRBV29-1, the J call TRBJ2-3; 10 bases are a match to TRBD1. Germline loops: CDR1 SQVTM, CDR2 ANQGSEA. CDR3 length equals 14 residues. J lost 4 bases, V lost 1 base, and 2 bases had no gene match. The CDR3 reads CSVEAGTGADTQYF. DNA of the CDR3: TGCAGCGTTGAAGCCGGGACAGGGGCAGATACGCAGTATTTT.

The rearrangement links TRBV20-1 to TRBJ1-5; 9 bases align to TRBD1. V was clipped by 3 bases and J by 6 bases; unmatched bases: 6. The CDR3 runs 14 residues. Germline assignment: CDR1 DFQATT and CDR2 SNEGSKA (reference sequence). As DNA, the CDR3 is TGCAGTGCTAGTCGGGGACAGGGTGGTCAGCCCCAGCATTTT. Residues: CSASRGQGGQPQHF.

With regard to this clone: The sample carries other DNA sequences with the same CDR3. The CDR3 DNA sequence: TGTGCCAGCAGCGTAGAGGGACTAGCGGGGACAGATACGCAGTATTTT. Translating gives CASSVEGLAGTDTQYF. This chain links TRBV9 with TRBJ2-3; 13 nucleotides line up with TRBD2. Germline values: CDR1 SGDLS, CDR2 YYNGEE. This CDR3 contains 16 residues. V shed 0 bases and J 3 bases; nucleotides not matched to a gene: 1.

The chain carries TRBV7-8 and TRBJ2-1, with 9 bases matching TRBD1. The CDR3 loop spans 17 amino acids. J was trimmed by 8 bases and V by 2 bases; bases with no gene match: 13. Per the germline V gene, CDR1 is SGHVS and CDR2 is FQNEAQ. In DNA, the CDR3 is TGTGCCAGCAGCTTATTAACAGGGGGCGGTCGTTTCGATGAGCAGTTCTTC. This gives the protein CASSLLTGGGRFDEQFF.

The chain uses TRBV5-4 and TRBJ2-1, with a possible D match to TRBD2 (6 bases). Trimming shortened V by 4 bases and J by 8 bases, and 16 bases separated the two germline ends. Looked up from germline, CDR1 is SGHNT and CDR2 is YYREEE (reference sequence). CDR3 length: 14 residues. The CDR3 nucleotides read TGTGCCAGCAGCGGGACTCCCTTTAGCGATGAGCAGTTCTTC. This encodes CASSGTPFSDEQFF.